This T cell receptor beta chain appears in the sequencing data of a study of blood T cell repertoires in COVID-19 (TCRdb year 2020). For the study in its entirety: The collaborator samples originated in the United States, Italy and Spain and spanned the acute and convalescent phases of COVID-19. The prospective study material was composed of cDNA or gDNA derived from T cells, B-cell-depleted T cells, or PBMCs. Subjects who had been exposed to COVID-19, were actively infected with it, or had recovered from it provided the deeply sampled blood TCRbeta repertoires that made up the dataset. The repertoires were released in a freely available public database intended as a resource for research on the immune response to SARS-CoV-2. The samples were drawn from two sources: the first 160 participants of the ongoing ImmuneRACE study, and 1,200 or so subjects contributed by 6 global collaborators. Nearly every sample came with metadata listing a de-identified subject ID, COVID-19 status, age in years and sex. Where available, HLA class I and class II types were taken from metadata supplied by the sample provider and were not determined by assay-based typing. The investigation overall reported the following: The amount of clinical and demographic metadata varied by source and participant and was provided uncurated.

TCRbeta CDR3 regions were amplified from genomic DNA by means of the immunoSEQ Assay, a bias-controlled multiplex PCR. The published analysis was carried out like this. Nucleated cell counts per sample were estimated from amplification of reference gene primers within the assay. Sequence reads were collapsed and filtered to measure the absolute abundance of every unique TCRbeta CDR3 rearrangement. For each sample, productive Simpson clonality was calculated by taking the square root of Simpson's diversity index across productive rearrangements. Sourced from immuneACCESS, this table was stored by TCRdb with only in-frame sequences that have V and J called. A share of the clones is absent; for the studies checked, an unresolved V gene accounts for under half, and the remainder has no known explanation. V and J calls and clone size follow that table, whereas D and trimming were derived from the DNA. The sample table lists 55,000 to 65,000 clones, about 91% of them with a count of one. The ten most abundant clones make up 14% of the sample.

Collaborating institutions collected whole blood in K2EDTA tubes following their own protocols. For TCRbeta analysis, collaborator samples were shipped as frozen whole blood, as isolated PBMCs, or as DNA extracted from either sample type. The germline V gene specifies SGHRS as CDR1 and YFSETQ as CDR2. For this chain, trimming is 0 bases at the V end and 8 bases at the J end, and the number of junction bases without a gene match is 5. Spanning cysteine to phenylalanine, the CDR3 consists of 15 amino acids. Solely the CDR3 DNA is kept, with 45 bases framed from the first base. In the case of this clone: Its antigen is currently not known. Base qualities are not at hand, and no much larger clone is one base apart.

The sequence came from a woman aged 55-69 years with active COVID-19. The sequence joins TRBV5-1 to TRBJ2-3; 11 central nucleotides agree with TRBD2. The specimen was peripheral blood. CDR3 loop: CASSLGTSGGGTQYF. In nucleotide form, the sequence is TGCGCCAGCAGCTTGGGTACTAGCGGGGGAGGTACGCAGTATTTT. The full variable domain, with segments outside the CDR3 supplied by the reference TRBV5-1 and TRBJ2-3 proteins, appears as KAGVTQTPRYLIKTRGQQVTLSCSPISGHRSVSWYQQTPGQGLQFLFEYFSETQRNKGNFPGRFSGRQFSNSRSEMNVSTLELGDSALYLCASSLGTSGGGTQYFGPGTRLTVL.